Below are 31 T cell receptor beta chains sequenced from a single sample in a study of shared clonotypes between healthy human individuals. Here immunoSEQ multiplex PCR was the method, and the copy in TCRdb shows in-frame clones only, minus some. In the table there are more than 450,000 clones, roughly 78% of which are singletons. Sequenced material: PBMCs. The origin of the receptors is a middle-aged woman in good health. Some clones in this sample may be carry-over from other donors' samples.

This chain uses TRBV6-6 with TRBJ2-1; D ambiguous. The CDR3 length is 15 residues. CDR1 is MNHNY and CDR2 is SVGAGI in the germline V gene (reference sequence). Between the trimmed V and J ends, which lost 7 bases and 8 bases, there was a span of 21 bases. The CDR3: CASTPRPGPTDEQFF. The CDR3 nucleotides read TGTGCCAGCACCCCCCGTCCCGGGCCTACAGATGAGCAGTTCTTC.

V is TRBV6-5 and J is TRBJ1-5, with D maybe TRBD1 (6 bases). Trimming removed 5 bases from V and 5 bases from J, with 16 bases in between. The CDR3 length is 15 residues. In germline, CDR1 is MNHEY, CDR2 SVGAGI. CDR3 residues: CASSPRRDTDQPQHF. The CDR3 region has the DNA TGTGCCAGCAGTCCGAGGAGGGACACCGATCAGCCCCAGCATTTT.

The rearrangement joins TRBV6-1 to TRBJ2-7; maybe TRBD1 (6 bases). The germline V and J ends were trimmed by 7 bases and 7 bases, with 17 bases remaining between them. The CDR3 is made up of 13 amino acids. Per the germline V gene, CDR1 is MNHNS and CDR2 is SASEGT. The CDR3 is CASTVRSDREQYF. For the CDR3, the DNA is TGTGCCAGCACTGTCCGGTCCGACAGGGAGCAGTACTTC.

The chain employs TRBV5-4 and TRBJ2-2, with TRBD2 matching 8 bases. Looked up from germline, CDR1 is SGHNT and CDR2 is YYREEE (reference sequence). With 2 bases clipped from V and 0 bases from J, the junction kept 3 bases outside the gene matches. This CDR3 is built from 16 residues. The CDR3 nucleotides read TGTGCCAGCAGCTTACGGACTAGCACGAACACCGGGGAGCTGTTTTTT. Protein sequence: CASSLRTSTNTGELFF.

The chain joins TRBV13 to TRBJ2-3, with TRBD2 matching over 9 bases. The CDR3 totals 16 residues. V lost 5 bases and J lost 4; bases outside the gene matches: 10. Germline V CDR1 and CDR2: PRHDT, FYEKMQ (reference sequence). CDR3 nucleotide sequence: TGTGCCAGCAGCCCTGGGGGACTAGCTTGGTCAGATACGCAGTATTTT. It is translated as CASSPGGLAWSDTQYF.

In the case of this clone: The sample has other DNA sequences that encode this CDR3 too. V is TRBV7-2 and J is TRBJ2-7; possible D gene TRBD2, 6 bases. Germline loops: CDR1 SGHTA, CDR2 FQGNSA. The CDR3 has 14 amino acids. V was pared by 0 bases and J by 1 base, with 7 bases between. The CDR3 DNA follows: TGTGCCAGCAGCTTAGCGGGGGGTTCCTACGAGCAGTACTTC. This sequence encodes CASSLAGGSYEQYF.

The gene calls are TRBV30 and TRBJ2-3; no definite D call. This CDR3 comprises 13 residues. V lost 2 bases and J lost 6, with 12 bases in between. The V gene's germline CDR1 is GTSNPN and CDR2 SVGIG (reference sequence). CDR3 in amino acids: CAWSIGKQDTQYF. CDR3 sequence (DNA): TGTGCCTGGAGTATCGGTAAACAGGATACGCAGTATTTT. Drawing the rest from reference TRBV30 and TRBJ2-3, the complete variable domain is SQTIHQWPATLVQPVGSPLSLECTVEGTSNPNLYWYRQAAGRGLQLLFYSVGIGQISSEVPQNLSASRPQDRQFILSSKKLLLSDSGFYLCAWSIGKQDTQYFGPGTRLTVL.

The J gene is TRBJ1-4, the V gene TRBV6-5; D perhaps matches TRBD1 (5 bases). Trimming took off 2 bases at V and 8 bases at J, with 12 bases between the two ends. There are 14 residues in the CDR3. The germline V gene encodes CDR1 MNHEY and CDR2 SVGAGI. The CDR3 protein is CASSYAGLGEKLFF. As DNA, the CDR3 is TGTGCCAGCAGTTACGCAGGGCTTGGAGAAAAACTGTTTTTT.

The chain links TRBV20-1 to TRBJ2-5, with D unresolved. The CDR3 is 11 residues long. Germline V gene data show CDR1 as DFQATT and CDR2 as SNEGSKA (reference sequence). Trimming took off 6 bases at V and 1 base at J, with 6 bases between the two ends. The CDR3 loop is CSASPQETQYF. The CDR3 DNA reads as TGCAGTGCAAGCCCCCAAGAGACCCAGTACTTC.

This sequence joins TRBV11-1 and TRBJ2-7, with D possibly being TRBD2 (6 bases). Between the trimmed V and J ends, which lost 5 bases and 7 bases, there was a span of 18 bases. The CDR3 is 14 amino acids. Germline CDR1 reads SGHAT; CDR2 reads FQDESV (reference sequence). The CDR3 DNA follows: TGTGCCAGCAGCCAAGGGACTCCGAATGAAGAGCAGTACTTC. Its translation is CASSQGTPNEEQYF.

The chain links TRBV7-8 to TRBJ2-5, with TRBD2 matching 8 bases. Germline loops: CDR1 SGHVS, CDR2 FQNEAQ. The length of the CDR3 is 16 residues. V was clipped by 5 bases and J by 2 bases; unmatched bases: 10. The CDR3 DNA follows: TGTGCCAGCAGCCCTCCCAGCGGGAGACCACAAGAGACCCAGTACTTC. Translated: CASSPPSGRPQETQYF. Full variable domain (rest looked up from reference TRBV7-8 and TRBJ2-5): GAGVSQSPRYKVAKRGQDVALRCDPISGHVSLFWYQQALGQGPEFLTYFQNEAQLDKSGLPSDRFFAERPEGSVSTLKIQRTQQEDSAVYLCASSPPSGRPQETQYFGPGTRLLVL.

This chain uses TRBV27 with TRBJ2-7; the match to TRBD1 covers 8 bases. Per germline, CDR1 MNHEY and CDR2 SMNVEV (reference sequence). The CDR3 covers 16 residues. Trimming removed 3 bases from V and 6 bases from J; junction bases left unmatched: 13. The CDR3 protein is CASSFPRRQGAGEQYF. In nucleotides, the CDR3 is TGTGCCAGCAGTTTCCCCCGGCGGCAGGGGGCGGGCGAGCAGTACTTC.

V usage is TRBV27 and J usage is TRBJ2-3, with D hard to call. From germline, CDR1 is MNHEY and CDR2 SMNVEV (reference sequence). The length of the CDR3 is 15 residues. V was cut by 5 bases and J by 1 base, with 13 bases left in between. The chain's CDR3 is CASSPPNTRTDTQYF. CDR3 in DNA: TGTGCCAGCAGTCCCCCTAACACACGCACAGATACGCAGTATTTT.

This chain connects TRBV7-2 to TRBJ2-2; D is ambiguous. CDR1 is SGHTA and CDR2 is FQGNSA in the germline V gene. With 0 bases removed from V and 4 bases from J, the gap between germline ends came to 3 bases. The CDR3 spans 13 residues. For the CDR3, the DNA is TGTGCCAGCAGCTTAGCAGCCACCGGGGAGCTGTTTTTT. Translated: CASSLAATGELFF. The complete variable domain, with remaining parts taken from reference TRBV7-2 and TRBJ2-2, reads GAGVSQSPSNKVTEKGKDVELRCDPISGHTALYWYRQSLGQGLEFLIYFQGNSAPDKSGLPSDRFSAERTGGSVSTLTIQRTQQEDSAVYLCASSLAATGELFFGEGSRLTVL.

This chain links TRBV15 with TRBJ1-5; possible D gene TRBD1, 6 bases. Germline V gene sequence: CDR1 LNHNV, CDR2 YYDKDF (reference sequence). This CDR3 contains 15 residues. Trimming removed 0 bases from V and 4 bases from J, with 10 bases in between. CDR3 nucleotides: TGTGCCACCAGCAGAGATAACAGGGCAAATCAGCCCCAGCATTTT. As protein: CATSRDNRANQPQHF.

The chain carries TRBV2 and TRBJ2-5; 11 bases align to TRBD2. Germline V gene data show CDR1 as SNHLY and CDR2 as FYNNEI. This CDR3 contains 15 residues. With V trimmed by 6 bases and J by 4 bases, 7 bases remained unmatched. CDR3 amino acids: CASRAGLADGETQYF. Here the CDR3 DNA reads TGTGCCAGCAGGGCGGGACTAGCGGACGGAGAGACCCAGTACTTC.

The chain couples TRBV6-1 to TRBJ2-4; D ambiguous. The germline gives CDR1 MNHNS, CDR2 SASEGT. This CDR3 spans 15 amino acids. V was pared by 2 bases and J by 0 bases, with 8 bases between. CDR3 bases: TGTGCCAGCAGTGAACTTAGCTTAGCCAAAAACATTCAGTACTTC. This encodes CASSELSLAKNIQYF.

This clone is a singleton in its sample. The V call is TRBV5-1, the J call TRBJ2-7; D gene uncertain. Trimming stripped 1 base from V and 0 bases from J, with 14 bases between. The CDR3 loop spans 16 amino acids. CDR1 and CDR2 from the germline V gene are SGHRS and YFSETQ. This chain's CDR3 is CASSLMGLESSYEQYF. The CDR3 DNA follows: TGCGCCAGCAGCTTGATGGGCCTAGAGAGCTCCTACGAGCAGTACTTC.

The V and J genes are TRBV7-2 and TRBJ2-5; D is tentatively TRBD1 or TRBD2 (6 bases each). CDR1 SGHTA and CDR2 FQGNSA come from the germline V gene. V shed 1 base and J shed 5 bases, with 11 bases lying between them. This CDR3 contains 14 residues. CDR3 protein: CASSLVEGVETQYF. In DNA, the CDR3 is TGTGCCAGCAGCTTAGTGGAGGGGGTTGAGACCCAGTACTTC.

This clone was counted many times. V is TRBV28 and J is TRBJ2-1, with a possible D match to TRBD2 (7 bases). The ends were cut back, 4 bases at V and 4 bases at J, with 17 bases in the middle. CDR3 size: 16 residues. The germline V gene has CDR1 MDHEN and CDR2 SYDVKM. The CDR3 reads CASSSLGEGEYNEQFF. Here the CDR3 DNA reads TGTGCCAGCAGTTCCCTCGGGGAGGGGGAGTACAATGAGCAGTTCTTC.

Comment on this clone: The identical CDR3 is also encoded by other nucleotide sequences in the sample. This sequence joins TRBV7-9 and TRBJ1-5; D remains ambiguous. Between the trimmed V and J ends, which lost 1 base and 0 bases, there was a span of 4 bases. Looked up from germline, CDR1 is SEHNR and CDR2 is FQNEAQ (reference sequence). The CDR3 extends over 14 amino acids. CDR3 sequence reads: CASSLDVSNQPQHF. The CDR3, as DNA: TGTGCCAGCAGCTTAGACGTTAGCAATCAGCCCCAGCATTTT.

The genes are TRBV15 and TRBJ2-7; D is undetermined. The CDR3 is 14 amino acids. Germline V gene lookup returns CDR1 LNHNV and CDR2 YYDKDF (reference sequence). The V gene lost 5 bases and the J gene lost 0 bases, with 11 bases spanning the gap. The CDR3 DNA reads TGTGCCACCAGCCCCAGGACGAGCTCCTACGAGCAGTACTTC. This sequence encodes CATSPRTSSYEQYF.

This clone came up a few times. The chain employs TRBV9 and TRBJ1-2; D is perhaps TRBD1 (6 bases). The CDR3 runs to 15 residues. Germline-derived CDR1 and CDR2 are SGDLS and YYNGEE. V was shortened by 3 bases and J by 2 bases, with 14 bases between the two germline ends. The CDR3 region has the DNA TGTGCCAGCAGCGCCCACTTACAGGGAAACTATGGCTACACCTTC. Translation gives CASSAHLQGNYGYTF.

V gene TRBV7-3 combines with J gene TRBJ1-1, with D possibly TRBD1 on 6 matching bases. The V gene's germline CDR1 is SGHTA and CDR2 FQGTGA. The CDR3 runs to 18 residues. V dropped 0 bases and J dropped 3 bases, with 20 bases sitting between them. CDR3 loop: CASSLTGAGGAGDTEAFF. CDR3 bases: TGTGCCAGCAGCTTAACGGGGGCTGGAGGGGCTGGGGACACTGAAGCTTTCTTT.

Here the CDR3 reads CACPARDSPYEQYF. The DNA for the CDR3 is TGTGCCTGTCCCGCCCGGGACTCTCCCTACGAGCAGTACTTC. The chain joins TRBV30 to TRBJ2-5; possible D gene TRBD2, 6 bases. The DNA end lines up better with TRBJ2-7; the J call may be wrong. The length of the CDR3 is 14 residues. Germline CDR1 GTSNPN, CDR2 SVGIG (reference sequence).

This chain connects TRBV29-1 to TRBJ2-5; tentative D call: TRBD1 (7 bases). Germline CDR1 and CDR2: SQVTM and ANQGSEA. The V gene lost 4 bases and the J gene lost 6 bases, with 12 bases spanning the gap. CDR3 size: 12 residues. The CDR3 sequence: CSVGGGGKTQYF. The CDR3 nucleotides are TGCAGCGTTGGCGGAGGGGGCAAGACCCAGTACTTC.

The V gene is TRBV10-3, the J gene TRBJ2-1, with 8 bases aligning to TRBD2. This CDR3 spans 14 amino acids. CDR1 and CDR2 (germline): ENHRY, SYGVKD. Unmatched junction bases numbered 4, after V lost 4 bases and J lost 5 bases. The CDR3 protein is CAISGGLVNNEQFF. The CDR3 DNA reads TGTGCCATCAGTGGGGGACTAGTCAACAATGAGCAGTTCTTC.

The chain uses TRBV7-6 and TRBJ2-5; 9 positions match TRBD1. The CDR3 has 14 amino acids. CDR1 is SGHVS, CDR2 FNYEAQ, per germline. V was pared by 5 bases and J by 1 base, with 2 bases of the junction left unmatched. The CDR3 sequence is CASSIQGAQETQYF. The DNA of the CDR3 is TGTGCCAGCAGCATACAGGGGGCCCAAGAGACCCAGTACTTC.

This chain joins TRBV2 and TRBJ1-5, with D perhaps matching TRBD1 (5 bases). V shed 6 bases and J shed 7 bases, with 10 bases lying between them. Germline V lookup: CDR1 SNHLY, CDR2 FYNNEI. The CDR3 runs to 12 residues. CDR3 region: CASRAEGQPQHF. CDR3 DNA: TGTGCCAGCAGAGCCGAGGGGCAGCCCCAGCATTTT.

The chain links TRBV7-9 to TRBJ2-7; D is perhaps TRBD1 or TRBD2 (5 bases each). The CDR3 loop spans 14 amino acids. Germline CDR1 and CDR2: SEHNR and FQNEAQ (reference sequence). V was cut by 4 bases and J by 5 bases, with 15 bases left in between. The CDR3 spells CASSSWTSGNEQYF. CDR3 in DNA: TGTGCCAGCAGCTCCTGGACAAGCGGCAACGAGCAGTACTTC.

This clone was seen a few times. The chain employs TRBV5-1 and TRBJ2-3, with 8 positions matching TRBD2. The trim removed 6 bases at V and 1 base at J, leaving 7 bases unmatched. The germline V gene encodes CDR1 SGHRS and CDR2 YFSETQ. This CDR3 contains 15 residues. The CDR3 protein is CASKTQAGGTDTQYF. The CDR3 DNA follows: TGCGCCAGCAAGACCCAAGCGGGAGGCACAGATACGCAGTATTTT.